This record covers a single T cell receptor beta chain. Its antigen is unidentified. The source of the sample is a study of blood T cells in healthy people across ages. Study overall: Capturing about one barcoded beta molecule per two T cells was achieved by template switching. Study findings and constraints: Estimates of diversity drawn from one million T cells were considered underestimates.

The CDR3 spans 16 residues. Germline CDR1 reads SGHRS; CDR2 reads YFSETQ. V lost 0 bases, J lost 3 bases, and 4 bases stayed unmatched. The second PCR ran roughly 6 to 11 cycles with a sample-barcoded 5' primer and J-beta primers. TCRdb reprocessed the 5' RACE reads with MiXCR, giving one entry per CDR3 protein. The profile covers more than 750,000 distinct CDR3 sequences, with about 29% appearing a single time and 9.5% to 13% taken by the ten largest. The same specimen was also included in a second study, on T cells of mothers and their children.

Material: blood. This TCR came from a woman aged 40-49 years in good health. The genes are TRBV5-1 and TRBJ2-2; 8 bases are a match to TRBD1. The CDR3 nucleotides are TGCGCCAGCAGCTTGGCCCAGGGGGCCGACACCGGGGAGCTGTTTTTT. This codes for CASSLAQGADTGELFF.